One TCR beta chain is described in this entry. The antigen remains unidentified. TCRdb's copy holds only in-frame clones and misses some; the assay was immunoSEQ multiplex PCR. The repertoire holds over 100,000 clones, with 65% to 90% as singletons. The data stem from a study of T cell responses to AZD1222 COVID-19 vaccine. Overall study findings and caveats: At study baseline, merely six AZD1222 recipients were seropositive. Spike-specific TCR breadth and depth rose after two AZD1222 doses. Mostly white British, mostly female donors; authors suggested clonal diversity may be underestimated.

This CDR3 region has 15 residues. Germline V lookup: CDR1 SGHNT, CDR2 YENEEA. Trimming pared 2 bases from V and 2 bases from J, leaving 10 bases between. This sequence was found in an adult in good health. Sequencing used peripheral blood, obtained on day 0 of AZD1222 vaccination. The chain links TRBV11-3 to TRBJ2-1, with D perhaps matching TRBD2 (5 bases). The CDR3 DNA reads as TGTGCCAGCAGCTTAATGGGCGGGCCCTACAATGAGCAGTTCTTC. It specifies CASSLMGGPYNEQFF.